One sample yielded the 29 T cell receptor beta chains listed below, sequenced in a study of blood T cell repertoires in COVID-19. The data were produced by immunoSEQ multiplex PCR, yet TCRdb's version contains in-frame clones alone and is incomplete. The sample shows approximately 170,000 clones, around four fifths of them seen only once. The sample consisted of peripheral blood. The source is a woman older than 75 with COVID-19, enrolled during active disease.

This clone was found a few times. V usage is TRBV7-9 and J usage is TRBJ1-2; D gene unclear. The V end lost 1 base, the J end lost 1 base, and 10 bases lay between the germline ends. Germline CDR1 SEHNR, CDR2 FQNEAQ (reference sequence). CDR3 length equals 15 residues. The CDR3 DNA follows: TGTGCCAGCAGCTTAGAAGCAGGCCGTAACTATGGCTACACCTTC. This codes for CASSLEAGRNYGYTF.

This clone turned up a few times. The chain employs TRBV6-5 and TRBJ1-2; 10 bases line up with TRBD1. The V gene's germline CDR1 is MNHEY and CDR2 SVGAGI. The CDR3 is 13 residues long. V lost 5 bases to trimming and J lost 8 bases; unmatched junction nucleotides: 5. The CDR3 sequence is CASSPWDRGGYTF. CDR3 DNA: TGTGCCAGCAGTCCCTGGGACAGGGGAGGCTACACCTTC.

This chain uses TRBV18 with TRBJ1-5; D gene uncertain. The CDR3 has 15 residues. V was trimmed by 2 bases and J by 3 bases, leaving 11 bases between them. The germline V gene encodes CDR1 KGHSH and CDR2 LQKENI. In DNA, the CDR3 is TGTGCCAGCTCACCAGGCCAGGCGTTCAATCAGCCCCAGCATTTT. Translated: CASSPGQAFNQPQHF.

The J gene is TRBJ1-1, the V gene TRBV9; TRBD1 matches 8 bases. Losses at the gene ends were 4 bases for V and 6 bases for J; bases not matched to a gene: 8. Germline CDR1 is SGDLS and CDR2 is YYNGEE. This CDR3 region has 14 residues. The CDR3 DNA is TGTGCCAGCAGCTCTGGGCAGGGGGCCCCTGAAGCTTTCTTT. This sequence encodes CASSSGQGAPEAFF.

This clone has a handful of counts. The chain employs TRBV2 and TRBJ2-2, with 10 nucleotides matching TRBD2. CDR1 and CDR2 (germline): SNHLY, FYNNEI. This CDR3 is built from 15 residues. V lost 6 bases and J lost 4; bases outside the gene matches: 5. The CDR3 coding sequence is TGTGCCAGCAGCTGGACTAGCGGCAGCACCGGGGAGCTGTTTTTT. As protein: CASSWTSGSTGELFF.

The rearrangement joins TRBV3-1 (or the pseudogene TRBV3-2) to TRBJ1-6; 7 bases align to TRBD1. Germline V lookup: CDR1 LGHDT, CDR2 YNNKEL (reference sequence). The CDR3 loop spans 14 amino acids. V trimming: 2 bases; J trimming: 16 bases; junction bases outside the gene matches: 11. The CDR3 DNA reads TGTGCCAGCAGCCAACCGACACCGACAGGGATACTCCACTTT. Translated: CASSQPTPTGILHF.

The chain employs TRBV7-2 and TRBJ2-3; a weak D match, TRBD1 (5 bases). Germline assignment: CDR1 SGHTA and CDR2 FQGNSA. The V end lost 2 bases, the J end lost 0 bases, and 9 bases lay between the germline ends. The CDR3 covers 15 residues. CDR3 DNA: TGTGCCAGCAGCTTATTCCCAGGGAGCACAGATACGCAGTATTTT. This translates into CASSLFPGSTDTQYF. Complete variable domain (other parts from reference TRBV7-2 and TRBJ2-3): GAGVSQSPSNKVTEKGKDVELRCDPISGHTALYWYRQSLGQGLEFLIYFQGNSAPDKSGLPSDRFSAERTGGSVSTLTIQRTQQEDSAVYLCASSLFPGSTDTQYFGPGTRLTVL.

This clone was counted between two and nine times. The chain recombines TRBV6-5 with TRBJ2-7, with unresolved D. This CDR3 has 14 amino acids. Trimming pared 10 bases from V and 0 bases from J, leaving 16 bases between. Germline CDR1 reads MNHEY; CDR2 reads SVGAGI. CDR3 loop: CAIRQDPNSYEQYF. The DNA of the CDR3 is TGTGCCATCCGACAAGATCCAAACTCCTACGAGCAGTACTTC.

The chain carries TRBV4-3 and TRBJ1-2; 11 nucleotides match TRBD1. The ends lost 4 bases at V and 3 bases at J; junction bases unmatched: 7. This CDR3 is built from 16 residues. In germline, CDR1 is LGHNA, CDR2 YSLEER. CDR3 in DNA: TGCGCCAGCAGCCCGCTCGGGGGACAGGGGGACTATGGCTACACCTTC. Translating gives CASSPLGGQGDYGYTF.

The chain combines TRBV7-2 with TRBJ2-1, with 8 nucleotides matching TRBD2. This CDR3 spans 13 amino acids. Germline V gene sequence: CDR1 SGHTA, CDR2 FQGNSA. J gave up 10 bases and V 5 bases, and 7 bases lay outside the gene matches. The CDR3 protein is CASSVGAGGEQFF. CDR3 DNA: TGTGCCAGCAGCGTAGGGGCGGGGGGCGAGCAGTTCTTC.

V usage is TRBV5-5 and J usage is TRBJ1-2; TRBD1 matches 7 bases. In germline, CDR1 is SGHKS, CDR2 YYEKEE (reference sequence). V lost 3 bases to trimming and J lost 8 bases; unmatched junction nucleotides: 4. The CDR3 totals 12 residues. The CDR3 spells CASSWGQSGYTF. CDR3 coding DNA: TGTGCCAGCAGCTGGGGACAGTCGGGCTACACCTTC.

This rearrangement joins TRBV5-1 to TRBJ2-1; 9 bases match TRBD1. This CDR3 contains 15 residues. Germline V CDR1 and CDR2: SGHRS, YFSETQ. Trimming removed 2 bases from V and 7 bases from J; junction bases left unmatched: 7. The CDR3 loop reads CASSLGQGFRNEQFF. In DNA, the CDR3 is TGCGCCAGCAGCTTAGGACAGGGGTTTAGAAATGAGCAGTTCTTC. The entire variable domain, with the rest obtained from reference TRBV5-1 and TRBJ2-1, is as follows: KAGVTQTPRYLIKTRGQQVTLSCSPISGHRSVSWYQQTPGQGLQFLFEYFSETQRNKGNFPGRFSGRQFSNSRSEMNVSTLELGDSALYLCASSLGQGFRNEQFFGPGTRLTVL.

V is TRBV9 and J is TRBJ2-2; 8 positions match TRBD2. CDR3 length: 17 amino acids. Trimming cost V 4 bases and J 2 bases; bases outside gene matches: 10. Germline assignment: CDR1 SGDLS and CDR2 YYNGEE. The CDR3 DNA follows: TGTGCCAGCAGCCCGGGACGGGGGGGGCCTAACACCGGGGAGCTGTTTTTT. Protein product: CASSPGRGGPNTGELFF.

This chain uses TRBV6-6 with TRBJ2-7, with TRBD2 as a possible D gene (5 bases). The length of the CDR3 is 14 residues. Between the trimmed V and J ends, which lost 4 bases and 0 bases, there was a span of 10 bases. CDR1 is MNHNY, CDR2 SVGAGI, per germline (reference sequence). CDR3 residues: CASSLGESSYEQYF. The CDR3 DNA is TGTGCCAGCAGTTTGGGAGAGAGCTCCTACGAGCAGTACTTC.

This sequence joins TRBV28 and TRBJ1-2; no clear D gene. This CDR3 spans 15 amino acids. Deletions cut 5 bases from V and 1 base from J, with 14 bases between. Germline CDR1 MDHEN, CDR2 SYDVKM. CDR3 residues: CASSPAARSNYGYTF. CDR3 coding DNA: TGTGCCAGCAGTCCCGCGGCCAGAAGTAACTATGGCTACACCTTC.

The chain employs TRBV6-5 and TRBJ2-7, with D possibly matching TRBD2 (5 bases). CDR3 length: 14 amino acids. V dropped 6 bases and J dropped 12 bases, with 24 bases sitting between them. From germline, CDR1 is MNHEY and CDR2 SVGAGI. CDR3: CASSRDGVGPGMYF. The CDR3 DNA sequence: TGTGCCAGCAGCCGCGACGGGGTCGGACCCGGAATGTACTTC.

DNA of the CDR3: TGTGCCAGCAGTGACCTTGGCAGGGCTCACACTGAAGCTTTCTTT. Translated, it gives CASSDLGRAHTEAFF. This chain links TRBV6-1 with TRBJ1-1; D is perhaps TRBD1 (5 bases). Deletions cut 3 bases from V and 3 bases from J, with 14 bases between. The germline CDR1 and CDR2 sequences are MNHNS and SASEGT. The CDR3 has 15 residues.

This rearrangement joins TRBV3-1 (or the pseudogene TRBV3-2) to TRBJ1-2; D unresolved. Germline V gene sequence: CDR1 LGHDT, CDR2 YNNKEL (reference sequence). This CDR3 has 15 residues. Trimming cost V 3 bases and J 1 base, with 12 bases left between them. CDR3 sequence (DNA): TGTGCCAGCAGCCAGGCACCGTCTTATAACTATGGCTACACCTTC. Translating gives CASSQAPSYNYGYTF.

In DNA form, the CDR3 reads TGCGCCAGCAGCCTCTTCCAGGGGACCACTGAAGCTTTCTTT. Translation gives CASSLFQGTTEAFF. V is TRBV5-1 and J is TRBJ1-1; maybe TRBD1 (6 bases). This CDR3 comprises 14 residues. Germline CDR1 SGHRS, CDR2 YFSETQ. V lost 4 bases to trimming and J lost 4 bases, with 14 bases between them. Full variable domain (remainder filled in from reference TRBV5-1 and TRBJ1-1): KAGVTQTPRYLIKTRGQQVTLSCSPISGHRSVSWYQQTPGQGLQFLFEYFSETQRNKGNFPGRFSGRQFSNSRSEMNVSTLELGDSALYLCASSLFQGTTEAFFGQGTRLTVV.

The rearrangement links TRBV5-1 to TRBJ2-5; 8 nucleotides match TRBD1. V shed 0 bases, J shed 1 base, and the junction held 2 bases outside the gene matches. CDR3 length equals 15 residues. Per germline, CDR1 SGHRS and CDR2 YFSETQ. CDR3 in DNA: TGCGCCAGCAGCTTGGGCGACAGGGGCCAAGAGACCCAGTACTTC. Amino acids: CASSLGDRGQETQYF.

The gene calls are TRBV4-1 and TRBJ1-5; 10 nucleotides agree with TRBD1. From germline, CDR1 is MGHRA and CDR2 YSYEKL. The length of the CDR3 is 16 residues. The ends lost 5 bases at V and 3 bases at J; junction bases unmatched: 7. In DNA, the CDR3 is TGCGCCAGCAGCGAGGGACAGGGGATTTACAATCAGCCCCAGCATTTT. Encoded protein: CASSEGQGIYNQPQHF.

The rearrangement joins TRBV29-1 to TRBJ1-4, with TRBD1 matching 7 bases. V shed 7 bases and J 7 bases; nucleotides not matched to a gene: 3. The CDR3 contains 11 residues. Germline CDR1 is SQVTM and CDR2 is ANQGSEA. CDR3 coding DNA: TGCAGCGCTGGACAGGCTGAAAAACTGTTTTTT. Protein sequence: CSAGQAEKLFF.

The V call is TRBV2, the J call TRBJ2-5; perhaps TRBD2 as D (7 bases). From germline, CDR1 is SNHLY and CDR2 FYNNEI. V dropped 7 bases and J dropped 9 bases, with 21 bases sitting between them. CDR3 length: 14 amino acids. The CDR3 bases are TGTGCCAGCAAGGAGGGGGGGAGGACGGGGGCCCAGTACTTC. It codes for CASKEGGRTGAQYF. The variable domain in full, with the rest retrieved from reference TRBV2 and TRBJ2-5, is EPEVTQTPSHQVTQMGQEVILRCVPISNHLYFYWYRQILGQKVEFLVSFYNNEISEKSEIFDDQFSVERPDGSNFTLKIRSTKLEDSAMYFCASKEGGRTGAQYFGPGTRLLVL.

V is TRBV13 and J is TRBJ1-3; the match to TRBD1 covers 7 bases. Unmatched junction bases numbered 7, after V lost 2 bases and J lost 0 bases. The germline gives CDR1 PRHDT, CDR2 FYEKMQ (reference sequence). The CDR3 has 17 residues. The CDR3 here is CASSLRTGQYSGNTIYF. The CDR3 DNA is TGTGCCAGCAGCTTACGGACAGGTCAATACTCTGGAAACACCATATATTTT.

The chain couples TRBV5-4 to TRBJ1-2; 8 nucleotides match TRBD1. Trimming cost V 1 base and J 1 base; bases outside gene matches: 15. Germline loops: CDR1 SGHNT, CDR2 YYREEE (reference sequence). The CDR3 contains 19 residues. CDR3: CASSLRGGGQGGRNYGYTF. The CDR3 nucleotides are TGTGCCAGCAGCTTGAGGGGAGGTGGACAGGGAGGTCGTAACTATGGCTACACCTTC.

CDR3 residues: CASSFGPGDYGYTF. The CDR3 bases are TGCGCCAGCAGCTTTGGTCCCGGGGACTATGGCTACACCTTC. The chain has TRBV5-1 and TRBJ1-2, with no clear D. The ends were cut back, 2 bases at V and 3 bases at J, with 11 bases in the middle. Germline V lookup: CDR1 SGHRS, CDR2 YFSETQ. The CDR3 has 14 residues.

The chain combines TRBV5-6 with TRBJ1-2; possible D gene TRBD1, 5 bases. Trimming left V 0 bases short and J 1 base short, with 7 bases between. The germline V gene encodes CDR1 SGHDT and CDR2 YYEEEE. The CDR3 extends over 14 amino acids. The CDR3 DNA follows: TGTGCCAGCAGCTTGGGGGGCGATAACTATGGCTACACCTTC. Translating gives CASSLGGDNYGYTF.

CDR3 in DNA: TGCAGCGTTGCCGGGAGGGCCCTTGAGCAGTTCTTC. It is translated as CSVAGRALEQFF. This rearrangement joins TRBV29-1 to TRBJ2-1; 8 nucleotides line up with TRBD2. Trimming took 4 bases from V and 9 from J; bases not matched to a gene: 5. This CDR3 region has 12 residues. CDR1 SQVTM and CDR2 ANQGSEA come from the germline V gene.

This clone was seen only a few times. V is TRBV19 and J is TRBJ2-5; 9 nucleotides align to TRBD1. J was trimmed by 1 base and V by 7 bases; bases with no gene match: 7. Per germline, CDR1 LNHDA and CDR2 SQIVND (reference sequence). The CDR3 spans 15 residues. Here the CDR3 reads CASMGTGNPQETQYF. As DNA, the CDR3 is TGTGCCAGTATGGGGACAGGGAATCCCCAAGAGACCCAGTACTTC. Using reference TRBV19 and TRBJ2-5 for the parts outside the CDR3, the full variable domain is DGGITQSPKYLFRKEGQNVTLSCEQNLNHDAMYWYRQDPGQGLRLIYYSQIVNDFQKGDIAEGYSVSREKKESFPLTVTSAQKNPTAFYLCASMGTGNPQETQYFGPGTRLLVL.